The clone carrying this T cell receptor (beta chain) was observed a handful of times. Its specificity is unknown. TCRdb keeps only in-frame clones here, not all; method: immunoSEQ multiplex PCR. The data show nearly 3,000 clones, 80% to 90% seen once. This sample is part of a study of immune evolution from preneoplasia to lung adenocarcinoma. Whole-study findings and limits: Top clone share appeared to fall from AAH through AIS, MIA, adenocarcinoma.

The CDR3 has 12 amino acids. V lost 4 bases to trimming and J lost 4 bases, with 8 bases between them. Germline V gene lookup returns CDR1 GTSNPN and CDR2 SVGIG (reference sequence). The genes are TRBV30 and TRBJ1-3; a possible D gene is TRBD1 (5 bases). The sequenced sample was FFPE adjacent normal lung tissue. The TCR comes from a person aged 55-80 years with lung adenocarcinoma. The CDR3 DNA follows: TGTGCCTGGAAGGGGACCGGAAACACCATATATTTT. Translating gives CAWKGTGNTIYF.